The 18 T cell receptor beta chains below come from one sample, sequenced in a study of T cells in Graves' hyperthyroidism and ophthalmopathy. It was RNA transcripts that yielded the amplified TCR beta CDR3 regions. The HTBI primer set was used in a first-round RT-PCR of the TCR CDR3. Each CDR3 protein is one row after TCRdb ran MiXCR on the multiplex PCR reads. The table has hundreds of thousands of distinct CDR3 sequences, approximately 14% seen once. Sequences were obtained from blood. The receptors were gathered from a man between 18 and 29 years old with Graves' ophthalmopathy.

This clonotype was detected ten times or more. This sequence joins TRBV5-6 and TRBJ1-5; no definite D call. There are 13 residues in the CDR3. With 4 bases removed from V and 3 bases from J, the gap between germline ends came to 8 bases. Per the germline V gene, CDR1 is SGHDT and CDR2 is YYEEEE. The CDR3, as DNA: TGTGCCAGCAGCCTCGGTTACAATCAGCCCCAGCATTTT. This gives the protein CASSLGYNQPQHF. The variable domain in full, with the rest retrieved from reference TRBV5-6 and TRBJ1-5, is DAGVTQSPTHLIKTRGQQVTLRCSPKSGHDTVSWYQQALGQGPQFIFQYYEEEERQRGNFPDRFSGHQFPNYSSELNVNALLLGDSALYLCASSLGYNQPQHFGDGTRLSIL.

The V call is TRBV27, the J call TRBJ2-5; TRBD1 aligns across 7 bases. V lost 1 base, J lost 4 bases, and 3 bases stayed unmatched. The CDR3 consists of 14 residues. Germline V gene sequence: CDR1 MNHEY, CDR2 SMNVEV (reference sequence). The CDR3 loop is CASSLYRGTETQYF. The CDR3 nucleotides are TGTGCCAGCAGTTTATACAGGGGAACAGAGACCCAGTACTTC.

The chain is built from TRBV24-1 and TRBJ1-5; unclear D gene. Germline V gives CDR1 KGHDR, CDR2 SFDVKD. The CDR3 is 14 residues long. V was cut by 5 bases and J by 0 bases, with 7 bases left in between. CDR3: CATSAGYSNQPQHF. In DNA form, the CDR3 reads TGTGCCACCAGTGCGGGGTATAGCAATCAGCCCCAGCATTTT.

This clonotype was found many times. The J gene is TRBJ1-2, the V gene TRBV20-1; the D gene is possibly TRBD1 (5 bases). The V end was cut by 1 base, the J end by 8 bases, with 14 bases between. This CDR3 is 13 amino acids long. Looked up from germline, CDR1 is DFQATT and CDR2 is SNEGSKA (reference sequence). CDR3: CSARGGQGDGYTF. The CDR3 DNA is TGCAGTGCTAGAGGAGGCCAGGGCGACGGCTACACCTTC.

This clonotype was seen at least ten times. J is TRBJ1-4 and V is TRBV20-1; D may be TRBD1 (6 bases). This CDR3 is built from 12 residues. With 5 bases removed from V and 5 bases from J, the gap between germline ends came to 9 bases. Germline CDR1 and CDR2: DFQATT and SNEGSKA (reference sequence). CDR3 sequence (DNA): TGCAGTGCTGACAGGAAAAATGAAAAACTGTTTTTT. It translates to CSADRKNEKLFF.

This clonotype was detected a few times. J is TRBJ2-2 and V is TRBV7-9; D is unresolved. The V end lost 2 bases, the J end lost 3 bases, and 7 bases lay between the germline ends. Germline CDR1 SEHNR, CDR2 FQNEAQ (reference sequence). The CDR3 covers 14 residues. CDR3 DNA sequence: TGTGCCAGCAGCTTACCCTGGGACACCGGGGAGCTGTTTTTT. Its translation: CASSLPWDTGELFF.

The chain couples TRBV9 to TRBJ2-7; D ambiguous. The CDR3 totals 15 residues. From germline, CDR1 is SGDLS and CDR2 YYNGEE. V was shortened by 0 bases and J by 6 bases, with 16 bases between the two germline ends. CDR3 sequence: CASSVGVSWGFEQYF. The CDR3 bases are TGTGCCAGCAGCGTAGGTGTATCTTGGGGTTTCGAGCAGTACTTC. The variable domain in full, completed from reference TRBV9 and TRBJ2-7, reads DSGVTQTPKHLITATGQRVTLRCSPRSGDLSVYWYQQSLDQGLQFLIQYYNGEERAKGNILERFSAQQFPDLHSELNLSSLELGDSALYFCASSVGVSWGFEQYFGPGTRLTVT.

The gene calls are TRBV5-4 and TRBJ2-2; D is undetermined. Trimming stripped 7 bases from V and 5 bases from J, with 12 bases between. The CDR3 loop spans 13 amino acids. Germline lookup yields CDR1 SGHNT and CDR2 YYREEE (reference sequence). Written as DNA, the CDR3 is TGTGCCAGCCCGGTAATTGGGACCGGGGAGCTGTTTTTT. Translated, it gives CASPVIGTGELFF. Using reference TRBV5-4 and TRBJ2-2 for the parts outside the CDR3, the full variable domain is ETGVTQSPTHLIKTRGQQVTLRCSSQSGHNTVSWYQQALGQGPQFIFQYYREEENGRGNFPPRFSGLQFPNYSSELNVNALELDDSALYLCASPVIGTGELFFGEGSRLTVL.

The chain recombines TRBV7-2 with TRBJ2-1, with D unclear. There are 15 residues in the CDR3. Germline V CDR1 and CDR2: SGHTA, FQGNSA. Trimming removed 3 bases from V and 4 bases from J, with 13 bases in between. CDR3 sequence reads: CASSFASVRYNEQFF. CDR3 bases: TGTGCCAGCAGCTTTGCCAGCGTGAGGTACAATGAGCAGTTCTTC.

This clonotype was found many times. This sequence joins TRBV5-1 and TRBJ2-1, with D uncertain. With 0 bases removed from V and 3 bases from J, the gap between germline ends came to 7 bases. The CDR3 has 14 amino acids. Germline assignment: CDR1 SGHRS and CDR2 YFSETQ. The chain's CDR3 is CASSLEGSYNEQFF. CDR3 in DNA: TGCGCCAGCAGCTTGGAGGGTAGCTACAATGAGCAGTTCTTC.

This clonotype has a handful of counts. V and J are TRBV18 and TRBJ2-7; weak D call: TRBD2 (6 bases). Trimming stripped 2 bases from V and 4 bases from J, with 12 bases between. Germline-derived CDR1 and CDR2 are KGHSH and LQKENI. The CDR3 has 14 amino acids. In nucleotides, the CDR3 is TGTGCCAGCTCACCAGGGGGGTCGGGGTACGAGCAGTACTTC. Protein: CASSPGGSGYEQYF.

In its sample, this clonotype was seen many times. The V gene is TRBV7-9, the J gene TRBJ2-7, with D perhaps TRBD1 or TRBD2 (5 bases each). CDR3 length: 13 amino acids. The V gene's germline CDR1 is SEHNR and CDR2 FQNEAQ (reference sequence). Trimming removed 5 bases at V and 2 bases at J, with 10 bases between. The CDR3 coding sequence is TGTGCCAGCAGCGCCGGGACCGCCTACGAGCAGTACTTC. Translated: CASSAGTAYEQYF.

This clonotype was seen ten or more times. This rearrangement joins TRBV29-1 to TRBJ2-7; D gene uncertain. The CDR3 loop spans 10 amino acids. V was pared by 5 bases and J by 3 bases, with 5 bases between. Germline lookup yields CDR1 SQVTM and CDR2 ANQGSEA. The CDR3 here is CSVYSYEQYF. Written as DNA, the CDR3 is TGCAGCGTTTACAGCTACGAGCAGTACTTC.

The table lists this clonotype with many counts. This sequence joins TRBV11-2 and TRBJ2-7; possible D gene TRBD2, 5 bases. From germline, CDR1 is SGHAT and CDR2 FQNNGV. The CDR3 extends over 15 amino acids. V was trimmed by 5 bases and J by 4 bases, leaving 18 bases between them. CDR3 sequence (DNA): TGTGCCAGCAGCGGATCCGGGAACCACGGATACGAGCAGTACTTC. This encodes CASSGSGNHGYEQYF.

This clonotype was counted ten times or more. V gene TRBV12-3 or TRBV12-4 combines with J gene TRBJ2-1, with D hard to call. The CDR3 runs 15 residues. V lost 5 bases and J 1 base, leaving 12 bases between the germline ends. This CDR3 is CASSHLEPSYNEQFF. The CDR3, as DNA: TGTGCCAGCAGTCACCTAGAGCCATCCTACAATGAGCAGTTCTTC.

This clonotype was observed at least ten times. The gene calls are TRBV29-1 and TRBJ2-7; no reliable D call. Deletions cut 4 bases from V and 1 base from J, with 14 bases between. The germline CDR1 and CDR2 sequences are SQVTM and ANQGSEA. This CDR3 is 14 amino acids long. The CDR3 is CSVAGQENSYEQYF. The CDR3 coding sequence is TGCAGCGTTGCTGGTCAGGAAAATTCCTACGAGCAGTACTTC.

This clonotype has a count of ten or more. J is TRBJ2-7 and V is TRBV27; tentatively, D is TRBD2 (7 bases). The CDR3 runs 14 residues. Germline V CDR1 and CDR2: MNHEY, SMNVEV (reference sequence). V was pared by 6 bases and J by 7 bases, with 19 bases between. CDR3 residues: CASSNPAGAGEQYF. The CDR3 DNA sequence: TGTGCCAGCAGCAACCCGGCGGGGGCGGGGGAGCAGTACTTC.

A few counts support this clonotype. CDR3 sequence reads: CASSPPMAGLSNTGELFF. CDR3 nucleotides: TGTGCCAGCTCACCACCCATGGCAGGGCTCTCGAACACCGGGGAGCTGTTTTTT. V gene TRBV12-3 or TRBV12-4 combines with J gene TRBJ2-2, with D perhaps TRBD1 (5 bases). V lost 8 bases and J lost 0, with 22 bases in between. The CDR3 sequence is 18 residues long.